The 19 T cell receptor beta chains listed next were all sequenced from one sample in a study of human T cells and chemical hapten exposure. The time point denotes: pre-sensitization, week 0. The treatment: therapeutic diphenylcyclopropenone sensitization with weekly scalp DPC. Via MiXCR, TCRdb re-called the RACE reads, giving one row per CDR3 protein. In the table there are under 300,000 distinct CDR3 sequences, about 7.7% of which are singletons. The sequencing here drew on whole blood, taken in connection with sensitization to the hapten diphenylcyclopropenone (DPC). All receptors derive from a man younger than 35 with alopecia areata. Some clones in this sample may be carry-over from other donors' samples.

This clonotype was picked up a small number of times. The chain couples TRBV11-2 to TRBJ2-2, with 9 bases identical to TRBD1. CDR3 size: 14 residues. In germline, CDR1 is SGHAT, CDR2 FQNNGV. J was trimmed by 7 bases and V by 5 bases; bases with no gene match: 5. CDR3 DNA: TGTGCCAGCAGCGGGCGGACAGGGGTCGGGGAGCTGTTTTTT. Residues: CASSGRTGVGELFF.

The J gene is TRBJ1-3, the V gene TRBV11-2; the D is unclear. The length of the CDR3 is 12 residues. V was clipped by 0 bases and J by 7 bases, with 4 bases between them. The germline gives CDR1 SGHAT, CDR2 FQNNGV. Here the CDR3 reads CASSLDRNTIYF. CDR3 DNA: TGTGCCAGCAGCTTAGATCGTAACACCATATATTTT.

The CDR3 here is CASSPNEGQGNTEAFF. In DNA form, the CDR3 reads TGTGCCAGCTCACCAAATGAGGGACAGGGGAACACTGAAGCTTTCTTT. This rearrangement joins TRBV18 to TRBJ1-1; 9 bases line up with TRBD1. After removal of 2 bases from V and 1 base from J, the junction contained 5 bases not matched to a gene. Germline V gene lookup returns CDR1 KGHSH and CDR2 LQKENI. The CDR3 spans 16 residues.

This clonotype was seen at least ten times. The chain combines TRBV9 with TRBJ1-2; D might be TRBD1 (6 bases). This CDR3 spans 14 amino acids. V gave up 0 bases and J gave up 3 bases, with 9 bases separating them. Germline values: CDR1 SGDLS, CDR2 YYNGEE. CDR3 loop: CASSVGGHDYGYTF. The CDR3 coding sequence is TGTGCCAGCAGCGTAGGGGGACACGACTATGGCTACACCTTC.

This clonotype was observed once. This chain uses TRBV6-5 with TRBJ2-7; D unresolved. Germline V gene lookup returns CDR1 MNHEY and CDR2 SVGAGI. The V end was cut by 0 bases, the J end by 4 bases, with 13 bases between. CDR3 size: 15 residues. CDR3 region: CASSYSLDSRYEQYV. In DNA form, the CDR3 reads TGTGCCAGCAGTTACTCTCTCGACTCCAGGTACGAGCAGTACGTC.

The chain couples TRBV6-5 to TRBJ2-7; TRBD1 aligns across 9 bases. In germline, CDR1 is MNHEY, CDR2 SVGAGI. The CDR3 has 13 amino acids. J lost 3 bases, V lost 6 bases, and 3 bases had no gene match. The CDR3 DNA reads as TGTGCCAGCAGCCCGGACAGGGGCTACGAGCAGTACGTC. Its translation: CASSPDRGYEQYV.

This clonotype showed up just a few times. The CDR3 here is CASSYMNTEAFF. The CDR3 region has the DNA TGTGCCAGCAGTTACATGAACACTGAAGCTTTCTTT. The genes are TRBV6-5 and TRBJ1-1; D is unresolved. The germline V gene encodes CDR1 MNHEY and CDR2 SVGAGI. V was pared by 2 bases and J by 0 bases, with 1 base between. The CDR3 contains 12 residues.

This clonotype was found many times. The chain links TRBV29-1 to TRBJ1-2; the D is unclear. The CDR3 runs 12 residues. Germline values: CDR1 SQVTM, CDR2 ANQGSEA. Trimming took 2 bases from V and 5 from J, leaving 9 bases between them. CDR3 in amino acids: CSVEREEYGYTF. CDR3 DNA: TGCAGCGTTGAAAGGGAAGAGTATGGCTACACCTTC.

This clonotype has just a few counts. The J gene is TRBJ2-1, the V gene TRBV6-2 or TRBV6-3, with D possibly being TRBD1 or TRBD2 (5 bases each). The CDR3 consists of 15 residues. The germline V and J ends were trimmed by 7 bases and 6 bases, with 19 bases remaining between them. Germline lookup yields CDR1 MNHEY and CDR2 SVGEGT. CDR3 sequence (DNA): TGTGCCAGCAACCATTTCGGGGCCCGAGGCAATGAGCAGTTCTTC. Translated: CASNHFGARGNEQFF.

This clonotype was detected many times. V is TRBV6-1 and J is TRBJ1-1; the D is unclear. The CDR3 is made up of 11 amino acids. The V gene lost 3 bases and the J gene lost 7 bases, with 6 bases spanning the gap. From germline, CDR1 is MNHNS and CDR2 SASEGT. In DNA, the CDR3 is TGTGCCAGCAGTGAGCGCGGTGAAGCTTTCTTT. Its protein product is CASSERGEAFF.

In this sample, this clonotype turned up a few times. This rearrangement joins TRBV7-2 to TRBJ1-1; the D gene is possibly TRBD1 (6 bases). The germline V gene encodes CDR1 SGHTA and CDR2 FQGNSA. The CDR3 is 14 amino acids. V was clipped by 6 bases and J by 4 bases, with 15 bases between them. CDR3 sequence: CASRQQGRVTEAFF. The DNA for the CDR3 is TGTGCCAGCAGGCAACAGGGTAGGGTCACTGAAGCTTTCTTT.

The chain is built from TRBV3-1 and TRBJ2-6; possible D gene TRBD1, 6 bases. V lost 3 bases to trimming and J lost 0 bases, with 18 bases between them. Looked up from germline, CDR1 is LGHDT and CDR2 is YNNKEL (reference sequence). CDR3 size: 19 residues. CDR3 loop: CASSHFQGTQGSGANVLTF. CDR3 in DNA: TGTGCCAGCAGCCACTTCCAGGGGACGCAGGGCTCTGGGGCCAACGTCCTGACTTTC.

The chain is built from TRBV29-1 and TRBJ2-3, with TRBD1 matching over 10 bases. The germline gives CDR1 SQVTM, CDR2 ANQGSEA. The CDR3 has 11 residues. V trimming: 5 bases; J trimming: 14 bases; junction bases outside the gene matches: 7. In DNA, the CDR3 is TGCAGCGTTTGGGGGACAGGGGATGCGTATTTT. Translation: CSVWGTGDAYF.

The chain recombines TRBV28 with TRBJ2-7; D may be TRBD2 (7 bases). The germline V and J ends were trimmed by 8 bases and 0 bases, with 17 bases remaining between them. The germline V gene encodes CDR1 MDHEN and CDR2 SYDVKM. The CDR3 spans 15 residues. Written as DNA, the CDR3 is TGTGCCAGCTACCCCGCCCGGGGGGCCTCCTACGAGCAGTACTTC. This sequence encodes CASYPARGASYEQYF.

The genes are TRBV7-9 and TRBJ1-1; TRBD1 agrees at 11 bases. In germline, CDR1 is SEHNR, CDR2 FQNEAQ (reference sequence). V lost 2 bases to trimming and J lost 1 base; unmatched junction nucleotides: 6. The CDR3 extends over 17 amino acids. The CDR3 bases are TGTGCCAGCAGCTTACGGACAGGGGGCGCCAGGAACACTGAAGCTTTCTTT. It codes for CASSLRTGGARNTEAFF.

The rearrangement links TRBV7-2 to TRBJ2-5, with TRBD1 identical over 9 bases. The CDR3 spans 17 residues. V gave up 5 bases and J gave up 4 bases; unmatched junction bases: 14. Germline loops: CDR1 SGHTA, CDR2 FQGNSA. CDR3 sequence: CASSRYFPGQGVETQYF. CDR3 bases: TGTGCCAGCAGCCGATACTTTCCGGGACAGGGTGTAGAGACCCAGTACTTC.

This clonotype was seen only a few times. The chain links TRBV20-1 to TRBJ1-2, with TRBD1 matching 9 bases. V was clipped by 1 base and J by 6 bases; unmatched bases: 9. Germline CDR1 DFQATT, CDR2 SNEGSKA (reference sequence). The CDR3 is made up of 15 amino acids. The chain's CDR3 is CSARVPDRGINGYTF. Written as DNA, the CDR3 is TGCAGTGCTAGAGTTCCGGACAGGGGAATTAATGGCTACACCTTC.

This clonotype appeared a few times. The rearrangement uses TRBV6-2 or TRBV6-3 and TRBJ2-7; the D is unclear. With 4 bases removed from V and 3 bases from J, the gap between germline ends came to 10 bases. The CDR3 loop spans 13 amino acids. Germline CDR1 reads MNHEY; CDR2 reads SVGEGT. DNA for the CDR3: TGTGCCAGCAGTTTAAACTGGATCTACGAGCAGTACGTC. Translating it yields CASSLNWIYEQYV.

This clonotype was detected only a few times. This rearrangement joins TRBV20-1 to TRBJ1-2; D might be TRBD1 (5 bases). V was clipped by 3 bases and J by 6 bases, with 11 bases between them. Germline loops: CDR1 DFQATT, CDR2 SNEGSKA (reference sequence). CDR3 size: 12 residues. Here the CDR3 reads CSASSGANGYTF. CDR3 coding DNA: TGCAGTGCTAGTTCTGGGGCGAATGGCTACACCTTC.